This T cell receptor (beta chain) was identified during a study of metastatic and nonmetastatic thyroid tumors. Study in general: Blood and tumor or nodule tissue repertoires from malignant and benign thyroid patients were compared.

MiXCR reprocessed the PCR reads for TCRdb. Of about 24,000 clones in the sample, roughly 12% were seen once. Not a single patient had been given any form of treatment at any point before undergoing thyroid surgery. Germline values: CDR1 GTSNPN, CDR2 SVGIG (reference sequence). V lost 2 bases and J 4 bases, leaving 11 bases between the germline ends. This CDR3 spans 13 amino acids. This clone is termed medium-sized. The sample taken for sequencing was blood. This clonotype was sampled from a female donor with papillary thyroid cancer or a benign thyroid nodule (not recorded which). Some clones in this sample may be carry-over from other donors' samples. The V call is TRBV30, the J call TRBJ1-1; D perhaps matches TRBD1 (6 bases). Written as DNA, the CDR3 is TGTGCCTGGAGTTATGGCAGGGGCACTGAAGCTTTCTTT. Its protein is CAWSYGRGTEAFF.